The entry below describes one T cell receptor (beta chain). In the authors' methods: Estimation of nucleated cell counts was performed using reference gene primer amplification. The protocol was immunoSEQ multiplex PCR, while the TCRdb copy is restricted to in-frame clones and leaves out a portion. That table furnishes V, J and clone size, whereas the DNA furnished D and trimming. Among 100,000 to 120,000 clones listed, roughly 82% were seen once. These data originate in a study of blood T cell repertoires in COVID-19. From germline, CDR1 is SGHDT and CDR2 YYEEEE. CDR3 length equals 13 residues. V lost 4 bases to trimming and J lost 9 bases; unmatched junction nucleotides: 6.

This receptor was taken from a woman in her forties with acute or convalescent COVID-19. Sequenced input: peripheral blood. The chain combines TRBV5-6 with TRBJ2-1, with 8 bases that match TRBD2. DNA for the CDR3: TGTGCCAGCAGCAGACTAGCGCCTGGTGAGCAGTTCTTC. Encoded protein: CASSRLAPGEQFF.